This T cell receptor beta chain derives from a study of blood T cell repertoires in COVID-19. V gave up 4 bases and J gave up 0 bases, with 6 bases separating them. This CDR3 spans 13 amino acids. CDR1 is SNHLY, CDR2 FYNNEI, per germline. Clinical history as reported by participants underpinned cohort assignment. The table came from immunoSEQ multiplex PCR; TCRdb's copy has only in-frame clones and leaves some out. The top ten hold about 4.6% of the sample, which has 200,000 to 250,000 clones, about four fifths seen once. The V call is TRBV2, the J call TRBJ2-5, with D hard to call. The sample comprised PBMCs or T cells enriched from blood (not recorded which). The receptor comes from a woman aged 50 to 65 who had been exposed to COVID-19. CDR3 sequence: CASSVGDQETQYF. In nucleotides, the CDR3 is TGTGCCAGCAGTGTAGGAGACCAAGAGACCCAGTACTTC.